A selection of T cell receptor beta chains follows, all from one sample in a study of lymphopenia after photon versus proton radiotherapy. Some clones are missing from TCRdb's copy, which holds only in-frame ones; the method was immunoSEQ multiplex PCR. The sample lists under 20,000 clones; roughly nine tenths were seen once. Sample: peripheral blood, taken from a patient treated with photon-based radiotherapy. These receptors were obtained from a woman in her thirties or forties with cholangiocarcinoma. The CDR3 runs from the conserved cysteine through the conserved F or W. The order of the fields is J gene, clone size, V gene, D gene, CDR3 DNA, CDR3 protein. D genes are given only for firm matches. Not every row has a clone size; where given, it reads once, few, many or a size class.

TRBJ2-3,.,TRBV9,.,TGTGCCAGCAGCGGGGGAGCACTGGATACGCAGTATTTT,CASSGGALDTQYF
TRBJ1-6,.,TRBV10-1,.,TGCGCCAGCGGGGCTGTGACAGAGGGACTGAGCTCCTATAATTCACCCCTCCACTTT,CASGAVTEGLSSYNSPLHF
TRBJ2-3,.,TRBV11-2,TRBD1,TGTGCCAGCAGCCCTCAACTAACGACAGGGAAGGTTCGAGATACGCAGTATTTT,CASSPQLTTGKVRDTQYF
TRBJ2-7,.,TRBV5-6,TRBD2,TGTGCCAGCAGGGAAACTAGCGAGTTTACGGAGCAGTACTTC,CASRETSEFTEQYF
TRBJ2-1,.,TRBV7-2,TRBD2,TGTGCCAGCAGCTTAGTTGGGACTAGCGGGAGACGCTCCTACAATGAGCAGTTCTTC,CASSLVGTSGRRSYNEQFF
TRBJ2-7,.,TRBV10-3,.,TGTGCCATCACCCATGAACAGGGCTACGAGCAGTACTTC,CAITHEQGYEQYF
TRBJ1-3,.,TRBV5-5,.,TGTGCCAGCAGCTTGGGAGTCCAGGCTGGGGGAAACACCATATATTTT,CASSLGVQAGGNTIYF
TRBJ2-3,.,TRBV4-2,.,TGTGCCAGCAGCCAAGAGAACACAGATACGCAGTATTTT,CASSQENTDTQYF
TRBJ2-7,.,TRBV5-6,TRBD2,TGTGCCAGCAGCTTGGGCCTAGCGGGAGGAGCCTACGAGCAGTACTTC,CASSLGLAGGAYEQYF
TRBJ1-2,.,TRBV4-1,TRBD1,TGCGCCAGCAGCCAACCCGACAGGGGGTTCTATGGCTACACCTTC,CASSQPDRGFYGYTF
TRBJ2-2,.,TRBV6-1,TRBD1,TGTGCCAGCAGTGCCAGGGACAGGGGAACCGGGGAGCTGTTTTTT,CASSARDRGTGELFF
TRBJ1-1,.,TRBV25-1,.,TGTGCCAGCAGTTACCCCCCTAACACTGAAGCTTTCTTT,CASSYPPNTEAFF
TRBJ2-7,.,TRBV28,TRBD2,TGTGCCGCGCAGAGAAGACTAGCGGGAGTCTACGAGCAGTACTTC,CAAQRRLAGVYEQYF
TRBJ1-3,.,TRBV7-8,.,TGTGCCAGCAGCTTGGGATCTACTGGAAACACCATATATTTT,CASSLGSTGNTIYF
TRBJ1-2,.,TRBV19,TRBD1,TGTGCCAGTAGTATCCCCGGGACAGGGATCGACTATGGCTACACCTTC,CASSIPGTGIDYGYTF
TRBJ1-4,.,TRBV4-3,.,TGCGCCAGCAGCCAAGTTCTCGGGGGCCAGCGAGAAAAACTGTTTTTT,CASSQVLGGQREKLFF
TRBJ2-4,.,TRBV19,TRBD1,TGTGCCAGTAGTATTGAGGGGGCTCTAGCCAAAAACATTCAGTACTTC,CASSIEGALAKNIQYF
TRBJ2-1,once,TRBV18,TRBD1,TGTGCCAGCTCACCAATTAATTGGGGACAGGACAATGAGCAGTTCTTC,CASSPINWGQDNEQFF
TRBJ1-2,.,TRBV6-6,.,TGTGCCAGCAGTTACGGGCAGCTTAACTATGGCTACACCTTC,CASSYGQLNYGYTF
TRBJ1-4,.,TRBV11-2,.,TGTGCCAGCAGCTTAGATTATAGGTCTAAGGGAGGACTAAATGAAAAACTGTTTTTT,CASSLDYRSKGGLNEKLFF
TRBJ1-1,.,TRBV6-1,.,TGTGCCAGCGGAGCAGACGGGGCAAAGAACACTGAAGCTTTCTTT,CASGADGAKNTEAFF
TRBJ1-2,.,TRBV5-4,TRBD1,TGTGCCAGCAGCTTCCGGGACAGGCCTAACTATGGCTACACCTTC,CASSFRDRPNYGYTF
TRBJ1-1,.,TRBV5-6,.,TGTGCCAGCAGCTTGGATGGCGGGACCCCGAACACTGAAGCTTTCTTT,CASSLDGGTPNTEAFF
TRBJ1-1,.,TRBV12-5,.,TGTGCTAGTGGTTTGAACACTGAAGCTTTCTTT,CASGLNTEAFF
TRBJ1-2,.,TRBV4-1,TRBD1,TGCGCCAGCAGCCAACTTCCCGGGACAGGGGTAGGCTACACCTTC,CASSQLPGTGVGYTF
TRBJ2-7,once,TRBV29-1,TRBD2,TGCAGCGTTGCCAACCTAGCGGCTTACTACGAGCAGTACTTC,CSVANLAAYYEQYF
TRBJ2-7,.,TRBV5-5,.,TGTGCCAGCAGCTTGGAGTCTGCTAGCTCCTACGAGCAGTACTTC,CASSLESASSYEQYF
TRBJ2-7,.,TRBV7-2,.,TGTGCCAGCAGCTTAGAGGCCAGGGAAGCCTACGAGCAGTACTTC,CASSLEAREAYEQYF
TRBJ1-4,.,TRBV29-1,.,TGCAGCGTTGAAGATTACGGCATAGGCCTGTTTTTT,CSVEDYGIGLFF
TRBJ2-7,.,TRBV2,.,TGTGCCAGCACGAACCGGGACTCCAGCTACGAGCAGTACTTC,CASTNRDSSYEQYF
TRBJ2-3,.,TRBV7-6,.,TGTGCCAGCAGCTTGAGGGGGGGGAGGGTTGCAGATACGCAGTATTTT,CASSLRGGRVADTQYF
TRBJ1-3,once,TRBV18,.,TGTGCCAGCTCACCCAACCTCCCCACAGGCTCCGCTGGAAACACCATATATTTT,CASSPNLPTGSAGNTIYF
TRBJ1-2,.,TRBV19,TRBD1,TGTGCCACCCGGACAGGGCAATTCTATGGCTACACCTTC,CATRTGQFYGYTF
TRBJ1-2,.,TRBV28,.,TGTGCCAGCAGTTCCTACAGGACAGAAGTTTTTACCTTC,CASSSYRTEVFTF
TRBJ1-5,.,TRBV19,.,TGTGCCAGTAGTACCTCCACAGGGTACCAGCCCCAGCATTTT,CASSTSTGYQPQHF
TRBJ1-5,.,TRBV9,TRBD1,TGTGCCAGCAGCGTGGGGACAGGGGGCAATCAGCCCCAGCATTTT,CASSVGTGGNQPQHF
TRBJ1-2,.,TRBV28,.,TGTGCCAGCAGTTTATGGGAAGACAGCTCTTATGGCTACACCTTC,CASSLWEDSSYGYTF
TRBJ2-7,.,TRBV19,.,TGTGCCAGTATGTTCCGAGGGGACGCAGGATCCTACGAGCAGTACTTC,CASMFRGDAGSYEQYF
TRBJ1-1,.,TRBV27,.,TGTGCCAGCAGCCGCCAGCTGAACACTGAAGCTTTCTTT,CASSRQLNTEAFF
TRBJ1-6,once,TRBV9,.,TGTGCCAGCAGCGTAACTGGGGACCACGGGGCTTCACCCCTCCACTTT,CASSVTGDHGASPLHF
TRBJ1-6,once,TRBV4-1,TRBD1,TGCGCCAGCAGCCAGAGCCTCGGAGGGGGCTCCAGCTCCTATAATTCACCCCTCCACTTT,CASSQSLGGGSSSYNSPLHF
TRBJ2-7,.,TRBV29-1,TRBD1,TGCAGCGTTGTACCGGGACAGGGAGGCGAGCAGTACTTC,CSVVPGQGGEQYF
TRBJ2-5,once,TRBV27,TRBD1,TGTGCCAGCAAGTCTATTCCGGGACAGCAACAAGAGACCCAGTACTTC,CASKSIPGQQQETQYF
TRBJ2-1,.,TRBV5-4,TRBD2,TGTGCCAGCAGCTTAGAGCGGGAGCGCCATGAGCAGTTCTTC,CASSLERERHEQFF
TRBJ1-1,once,TRBV18,.,TGTGCCAGCTCACCATTTGACAGGCACACTGAAGCTTTCTTT,CASSPFDRHTEAFF
TRBJ2-7,.,TRBV6-5,.,TGTGCCAGCAGCCCGGACTGGGGCGCCTACGAGCAGTACTTC,CASSPDWGAYEQYF
TRBJ2-4,.,TRBV4-3,TRBD1,TGCGCCAGCAGCCAAGATCCACCCGGGACAGGGGGCATAGCCAAAAACATTCAGTACTTC,CASSQDPPGTGGIAKNIQYF
TRBJ1-1,.,TRBV6-5,.,TGTGCCAGCAGTTATTCGACAGGGAACACTGAAGCTTTCTTT,CASSYSTGNTEAFF
TRBJ2-1,.,TRBV5-1,.,TGCGCCAGCAGCTTGGCCCAGGGTAGGGATGAGCAGTTCTTC,CASSLAQGRDEQFF
TRBJ1-2,.,TRBV19,.,TGTGCCAGTAGTATCGAGGGGAACTATGGCTACACCTTC,CASSIEGNYGYTF
TRBJ1-5,.,TRBV19,TRBD1,TGTGCCAGTAGTACGACAGGGTCGCGTGGACCCCAGCATTTT,CASSTTGSRGPQHF
TRBJ1-6,.,TRBV5-4,.,TGTGCCAGCAGCTTACAGAATCCCAATTCACCCCTCCACTTT,CASSLQNPNSPLHF
TRBJ2-5,.,TRBV7-6,TRBD1,TGTGCCAGCAGCTCCGACTTCGGACAGGGTCCAGAGACCCAGTACTTC,CASSSDFGQGPETQYF
TRBJ1-1,.,TRBV5-1,.,TGCGCCAGCAGCTTGGGACTCCACCGCTCTGAAGCTTTCTTT,CASSLGLHRSEAFF
TRBJ1-1,.,TRBV11-1,TRBD1,TGTGCCAGCAGCTCTCGCCGACAGGGTGAAGCTTTCTTT,CASSSRRQGEAFF
TRBJ1-5,.,TRBV27,.,TGTGCCAGCAGTTTAGAAGGTCAGCCCCAGCATTTT,CASSLEGQPQHF
TRBJ1-1,.,TRBV5-5,.,TGTGCCAGCAGCTTGAGTTATTTGAACACTGAAGCTTTCTTT,CASSLSYLNTEAFF
TRBJ2-5,.,TRBV6-5,.,TGTGCCAGCAGTCAGCGGGACAGATCGACCCAGTACTTC,CASSQRDRSTQYF
TRBJ2-2,once,TRBV6-5,.,TGTGCCAGCAGCCTAAGGATAACCGGGGAGCTGTTTTTT,CASSLRITGELFF